These T cell receptor beta chains were read from a single sample in a study of OX40 agonist ivuxolimab in advanced cancers. TCRdb's copy holds only in-frame clones and misses some; the assay was immunoSEQ multiplex PCR. The sample includes about 44,000 clones, under 90% of them seen just once. The sample consisted of CD4+ or CD8+ T cells sorted from blood, taken in a trial of the OX40 agonist ivuxolimab. The receptors originated from an adult with an advanced solid tumor such as melanoma, head and neck, liver or kidney cancer. CDR3s include the opening cysteine and the closing phenylalanine or tryptophan. The order of the fields is V gene, D gene, J gene, clone size, CDR3 DNA, CDR3 protein. A D gene is named only where the DNA matches it firmly. Clone size is given for some rows only: seen once, a few or many times, or a class if the clone is expanded.

TRBV27,TRBD1,TRBJ1-4,.,TGTGCCAGCAGTCCTCCGGGACAGGGGGTTTTGAGTAATGAAAAACTGTTTTTT,CASSPPGQGVLSNEKLFF
TRBV5-8,TRBD1,TRBJ2-7,.,TGTGCCAGCAGCTTACGGACAGGAAGGGAGCAGTACTTC,CASSLRTGREQYF
TRBV7-8,TRBD1,TRBJ1-1,.,TGTGCCAGCAGCCCACACAGGGGGAACACTGAAGCTTTCTTT,CASSPHRGNTEAFF
TRBV28,TRBD2,TRBJ2-7,.,TGTGCCAGCAGTTTGCCTAGCGGCCGGATAGACGATTCCTACGAGCAGTACTTC,CASSLPSGRIDDSYEQYF
TRBV5-1,TRBD1,TRBJ1-1,.,TGCGCCAGCAGCTCAAGACAGGGCACTGAAGCTTTCTTT,CASSSRQGTEAFF
TRBV25-1,.,TRBJ1-5,.,TGTGCCAGCAGCGACTGGACACAAAATCAGCCCCAGCATTTT,CASSDWTQNQPQHF
TRBV19,.,TRBJ1-1,few,TGTGCCAGTAGGGGTTGGGTCACTGAAGCTTTCTTT,CASRGWVTEAFF
TRBV5-5,.,TRBJ1-1,.,TGTGCCAGCAGCTCGTACCCTTTTGGAAACACTGAAGCTTTCTTT,CASSSYPFGNTEAFF
TRBV5-1,TRBD1,TRBJ2-1,.,TGCGCCAGCAGCCCCGGGACAGGATACTACAATGAGCAGTTCTTC,CASSPGTGYYNEQFF
TRBV7-9,.,TRBJ1-2,few,TGTGCCATCAGAGGACCGGAGGGCTATGGCTACACCTTC,CAIRGPEGYGYTF
TRBV29-1,TRBD1,TRBJ2-3,.,TGCAGCGTTGACGGCACAGGGGGCACAGATACGCAGTATTTT,CSVDGTGGTDTQYF
TRBV11-3,TRBD2,TRBJ2-6,.,TGTGCCAGCAGCTCCGGGACTAGCGGGGTCTCTGGGGCCAACGTCCTGACTTTC,CASSSGTSGVSGANVLTF
TRBV28,TRBD2,TRBJ2-3,few,TGTGCCAGCAGTTTGCTCACTAGCGGGAGGGATACGCAGTATTTT,CASSLLTSGRDTQYF
TRBV19,TRBD1,TRBJ2-3,once,TGTGCCAGTCGACAGGGCGGATTAATTCCAGATACGCAGTATTTT,CASRQGGLIPDTQYF
TRBV10-3,TRBD1,TRBJ2-5,.,TGTGCCATCAGTCCGGGACAGGGGGAGACCCAGTACTTC,CAISPGQGETQYF
TRBV5-1,.,TRBJ2-3,.,TGCGCCAGCAGGCAGGGCAGCACAGATACGCAGTATTTT,CASRQGSTDTQYF
TRBV5-4,TRBD2,TRBJ2-7,.,TGTGCCAGCAGTACCGGACTAGGCAGCTCCTACGAGCAGTACTTC,CASSTGLGSSYEQYF
TRBV2,TRBD1,TRBJ2-3,.,TGTGCCAGCAACCAGGGGGCGACAGATACGCAGTATTTT,CASNQGATDTQYF
TRBV12-5,.,TRBJ2-2,.,TGTGCTAGTGGTTTTGGACCTCCGAACACCGGGGAGCTGTTTTTT,CASGFGPPNTGELFF
TRBV6-1,TRBD1,TRBJ1-1,few,TGTGCCAGCAGGGACAGGGCGGTGAACACTGAAGCTTTCTTT,CASRDRAVNTEAFF
TRBV28,TRBD2,TRBJ2-1,.,TGTGCCAGCAGCGTGGGGGGGACTAGCTACAATGAGCAGTTCTTC,CASSVGGTSYNEQFF
TRBV27,.,TRBJ2-7,few,TGTGCCAGCAGTTTAATCAGGACCCAGCGCGAGCAGTACTTC,CASSLIRTQREQYF
TRBV7-2,TRBD1,TRBJ2-1,.,TGTGCCAGCAGCCAACCGGGACAGGGCTCCAATGAGCAGTTCTTC,CASSQPGQGSNEQFF
TRBV2,TRBD2,TRBJ2-3,.,TGTGCCAGCAGTTCCGGGACTAGGACGCAGTATTTT,CASSSGTRTQYF
TRBV10-3,.,TRBJ2-7,.,TGTGCCATCAGCCCGAGTCCCGGGACAGAGCAGTACTTC,CAISPSPGTEQYF
TRBV4-3,TRBD2,TRBJ2-5,.,TGCGCCAGCAGCCGGGCGGGAGAAGAGACCCAGTACTTC,CASSRAGEETQYF
TRBV6-5,.,TRBJ2-1,.,TGTGCCAGCAGTTACTCGAGAGTCTACAATGAGCAGTTCTTC,CASSYSRVYNEQFF
TRBV9,TRBD1,TRBJ2-1,.,TGTGCCAGCAGCGTAGCCCCGCCGACAGGGGGAAACAATGAGCAGTTCTTC,CASSVAPPTGGNNEQFF
TRBV10-2,TRBD1,TRBJ1-1,once,TGCGCCAGCAGCGGTAGACAGGGAGAGGTTGATGGCACTGAAGCTTTCTTT,CASSGRQGEVDGTEAFF
TRBV4-1,.,TRBJ2-7,.,TGCGCCAGCAGCCACGCCGGGACACCAGACTACGAGCAGTACTTC,CASSHAGTPDYEQYF
TRBV29-1,TRBD1,TRBJ2-1,.,TGCAGCGGAACCGGGACAGGGCCCAATGAGCAGTTCTTC,CSGTGTGPNEQFF
TRBV18,.,TRBJ1-1,.,TGTGCCAGCTCACCCGGGACGGTGAACACTGAAGCTTTCTTT,CASSPGTVNTEAFF
TRBV9,.,TRBJ1-1,.,TGTGCCAGCAGCGTAGTCCAGGGCTCCGGCACTGAAGCTTTCTTT,CASSVVQGSGTEAFF
TRBV28,TRBD2,TRBJ2-2,.,TGTGCCAGCAGCCTCCCGGGACTAGCGCAGACCGGGGAGCTGTTTTTT,CASSLPGLAQTGELFF
TRBV28,.,TRBJ1-4,.,TGTGCCAGCAGCCCTGGCGGAAGGGGTAATGAAAAACTGTTTTTT,CASSPGGRGNEKLFF
TRBV30,TRBD2,TRBJ2-1,once,TGTGCCTCGGAACTAGCGGGAGGCGGAAATGAGCAGTTCTTC,CASELAGGGNEQFF
TRBV4-1,.,TRBJ2-3,.,TGCGCCAGCAGCCAAGTAGGCGGGACCCGTCGAGATACGCAGTATTTT,CASSQVGGTRRDTQYF
TRBV6-6,.,TRBJ1-1,.,TGTGCCAGCAGTTGGGGGCAGAACACTGAAGCTTTCTTT,CASSWGQNTEAFF
TRBV6-6,TRBD1,TRBJ1-1,.,TGTGCCAGCAGTTTACAGGGGGTTGCTGAAGCTTTCTTT,CASSLQGVAEAFF
TRBV19,TRBD2,TRBJ2-2,.,TGTGCCAGTAGTACCAAAGCGGGAGGGCCCACCGGGGAGCTGTTTTTT,CASSTKAGGPTGELFF
TRBV18,TRBD1,TRBJ1-1,.,TGTGCCAGCTCTGGACAGGGGGGCACTGAAGCTTTCTTT,CASSGQGGTEAFF
TRBV7-9,TRBD1,TRBJ1-3,.,TGTGCCAGCAGCTTCGGACAGGGTATGCGAAACACCATATATTTT,CASSFGQGMRNTIYF
TRBV28,.,TRBJ2-5,.,TGTGCCACGACTCGAGGGCCTGAAGAGACCCAGTACTTC,CATTRGPEETQYF
TRBV18,.,TRBJ2-2,.,TGTGCCAGCTCCCCAAGGCAGAACACCGGGGAGCTGTTTTTT,CASSPRQNTGELFF
TRBV4-3,.,TRBJ1-4,.,TGCGCCAGCAGCCACGAGAGCTTTAATGAAAAACTGTTTTTT,CASSHESFNEKLFF
TRBV28,TRBD1,TRBJ1-3,.,TGTGCCAGCCTGACAGGGCTGCGGGGAAACACCATATATTTT,CASLTGLRGNTIYF
TRBV7-9,.,TRBJ1-6,.,TGTGCCAGCAGCTTAACAGTCGCAAATTCACCCCTCCACTTT,CASSLTVANSPLHF
TRBV7-2,.,TRBJ2-1,.,TGTGCCAGCAGCTTGACCCAGGGCTCCTACAATGAGCAGTTCTTC,CASSLTQGSYNEQFF
TRBV4-1,TRBD1,TRBJ2-2,once,TGCGCCAGCAGCCCGGGGCAGGGGGAGAGAACCGGGGAGCTGTTTTTT,CASSPGQGERTGELFF
TRBV30,.,TRBJ1-2,few,TGTGCCTGGAGTGTCTCGGGGATAGGTGGCTACACCTTC,CAWSVSGIGGYTF